The rows below give T cell receptor beta chains drawn from one sample of a study of T cell responses to AZD1222 COVID-19 vaccine. Clones were sequenced by immunoSEQ multiplex PCR, and TCRdb holds only the in-frame ones, with some missing. Of tens of thousands of clones detected, around 88% appear once; the ten largest clones hold 11%. The sequencing used peripheral blood, collected 28 days after the second AZD1222 dose. The receptors stem from an adult who received the AZD1222 COVID-19 vaccine. Each CDR3 is given without its conserved first and last residue. Clone size is shown for a subset of rows, as once, few, many or a class of expanded clone.

abundance	v_gene	j_gene	len	CDR3aa
.	TRBV5-4	TRBJ1-3	12	ASSLDRAGNTIY
.	TRBV4-3	TRBJ2-3	14	ASSPRGEQSTDTQY
.	TRBV30	TRBJ1-2	13	AWSYGGRASYGYT
few	TRBV15	TRBJ1-5	12	ATSRRTARQPQH
.	TRBV19	TRBJ1-5	14	ASSGWTSGGNQPQH
.	TRBV7-3	TRBJ2-3	13	ASSRGLGDTDTQY
.	TRBV15	TRBJ1-2	12	ATSRKDGFYGYT
.	TRBV28	TRBJ2-7	12	ASLSPGGPYEQY
.	TRBV6-5	TRBJ2-7	13	ATNRGGGAAYEQY
.	TRBV7-9	TRBJ1-1	10	ASSITVTEAF
.	TRBV5-4	TRBJ2-7	14	ASSLGGAQGVSEQY
.	TRBV7-9	TRBJ1-1	12	ASSLPGRHTEAF
.	TRBV29-1	TRBJ1-4	12	SAGATGVNEKLF
.	TRBV7-2	TRBJ2-5	14	ASSLVVWQSQETQY
.	TRBV28	TRBJ2-7	13	ASSLSLAGSYEQY
.	TRBV6-6	TRBJ2-2	13	ASSYSYSGPGELF
.	TRBV10-3	TRBJ2-6	12	AIRAGSGANVLT
.	TRBV7-9	TRBJ1-4	12	ASSAGPMNEKLF
.	TRBV14	TRBJ2-1	14	ASSPVWGDRGNEQF
.	TRBV13	TRBJ1-6	15	ASSPPGAGVSNSPLH
.	TRBV6-5	TRBJ1-2	12	ASSYAGQGAGYT
.	TRBV7-2	TRBJ2-4	13	ASRVQRGGPYIQY
.	TRBV3-1/TRBV3-2	TRBJ2-5	12	ASSLAGGRETQY
.	TRBV7-3	TRBJ2-6	12	ASSDTSGANVLT
.	TRBV5-5	TRBJ1-2	13	ASSFGPGQDDGYT
.	TRBV12-3/TRBV12-4	TRBJ1-2	11	ASTNVRTYGYT
.	TRBV7-2	TRBJ2-5	12	ASSPAVRGGTQY
.	TRBV7-6	TRBJ1-5	14	ASSLGWGVSNQPQH
.	TRBV7-9	TRBJ1-6	13	ASSTSRGGNSPLH
.	TRBV18	TRBJ2-7	12	ASSPPTGKYEQY
.	TRBV28	TRBJ2-3	11	ASAGGPTDTQY
once	TRBV7-2	TRBJ2-7	10	ASTRGAYEQY
.	TRBV3-1/TRBV3-2	TRBJ2-2	14	ASSRLDSPNTGELF
.	TRBV12-3/TRBV12-4	TRBJ2-4	11	ASSSGVGNIQY
once	TRBV5-1	TRBJ2-1	16	ASSSLSGEPAGGSEQF
.	TRBV19	TRBJ2-7	13	ASSTGTGSPYEQY
.	TRBV7-2	TRBJ2-2	14	ASSLRAGLATGELF
.	TRBV2	TRBJ1-6	13	ASSEDRQAYSPLH
.	TRBV7-9	TRBJ1-5	12	ASSLDRDWGPQH
.	TRBV6-5	TRBJ2-7	12	ASSYSLGPYEQY
.	TRBV4-3	TRBJ1-4	13	ASSRKQGKEEKLF
.	TRBV7-8	TRBJ1-6	12	ASSLDIYNSPLH
.	TRBV2	TRBJ2-2	13	ASSEGSGSTGELF
.	TRBV6-2/TRBV6-3	TRBJ1-6	16	ASSYRRGPVVYNSPLH
.	TRBV9	TRBJ2-5	11	ASSVALSETQY
.	TRBV2	TRBJ2-3	14	ASSVYPGLPTDTQY
.	TRBV5-5	TRBJ2-7	12	ASSLRDRAYEQY
.	TRBV7-9	TRBJ1-3	13	ASSRTGIRGNTIY
.	TRBV10-3	TRBJ2-1	14	AISGALAGVSNEQF
.	TRBV10-2	TRBJ1-5	10	ASPAENQPQH
.	TRBV27	TRBJ1-4	13	ASRSWNLGVEKLF
.	TRBV9	TRBJ2-3	13	ASSVDGQGIDTQY
.	TRBV7-6	TRBJ2-1	14	ASSIQGSGTVNEQF
.	TRBV2	TRBJ1-4	13	ASMGLGSTNEKLF
.	TRBV4-3	TRBJ1-4	13	ASSQDSSRTEKLF